This TCR beta chain was sequenced during a study of blood T cell repertoires in COVID-19. This clone occurred once. Sequenced by immunoSEQ multiplex PCR; TCRdb stores in-frame clones only, minus some. This table has about 300,000 clones, 86% appearing once. The CDR3 runs to 14 residues. Germline CDR1 SGHRS, CDR2 YFSETQ. The V gene end was trimmed by 7 bases and the J gene end by 5 bases; junction bases not matched to a gene: 9. The sequence came from a woman aged 50 to 65 with acute or convalescent COVID-19. Sequencing was done on a sample of peripheral blood. The chain links TRBV5-1 to TRBJ2-7; TRBD2 agrees at 10 bases. CDR3 sequence (DNA): TGCGCCAGCTGGAGCGGGAGGGCCTCGGACGAGCAGTACTTC. Translating it yields CASWSGRASDEQYF.